Listed here are 29 T cell receptor beta chains from one sample, sequenced in a study of CD8+ T cells in alopecia areata (dated by TCRdb to the late 2010s). What the treatment or condition label conveys for this sample: oral pan-JAK inhibitor, 5-10 mg twice daily. Library preparation was by the immunoSEQ multiplex PCR assay. To provide template for TCR sequencing, every sample had RNA extracted and reverse transcribed into cDNA. TCRdb carries this immuneACCESS record with in-frame sequences only. Its versions omit some clonotypes, under half of them owing to an unresolved V gene in the studies checked, with the rest unexplained. The sample records about 260,000 clones, roughly 60% of which are singletons. Together, the top ten hold around 0.92% of the sample. The specimen comprised CD4+ T cells sorted from blood, sampled at week 52, from a patient treated with tofacitinib. These receptors were taken from a human donor with alopecia areata.

As to this clone: An end of the junction differs from the germline gene, which may be a read error. The chain has TRBV7-7 and TRBJ1-6, with D possibly matching TRBD1 (5 bases). The CDR3 spans 13 residues. Germline CDR1 reads SSHAT; CDR2 reads FNYEAQ (reference sequence). The DNA for the CDR3 is TGTGCTAGCAGCCGGGACTTTAATTCACCCCTCCACTTT. Translated, it gives CASSRDFNSPLHF. The variable domain in full, with the rest retrieved from reference TRBV7-7 and TRBJ1-6, is GAGVSQSPRYKVTKRGQDVTLRCDPISSHATLYWYQQALGQGPEFLTYFNYEAQPDKSGLPSDRFSAERPEGSISTLTIQRTEQRDSAMYRCASSRDFNSPLHFGNGTRLTVT.

About this clone: The identical CDR3 is also encoded by other nucleotide sequences in the sample. The chain carries TRBV29-1 and TRBJ1-2; D is undetermined. V was cut by 3 bases and J by 3 bases, with 8 bases left in between. The CDR3 loop spans 12 amino acids. CDR1 and CDR2 from the germline V gene are SQVTM and ANQGSEA. CDR3 nucleotides: TGCAGCGTTGAGGCAGGTGACTATGGCTACACCTTC. Its translation is CSVEAGDYGYTF.

Details on this clone: The identical CDR3 is also encoded by other nucleotide sequences in the sample. The chain combines TRBV5-6 with TRBJ1-2; D is unclear. Trimming shortened V by 1 base and J by 5 bases, and 6 bases separated the two germline ends. CDR3 size: 12 residues. Germline values: CDR1 SGHDT, CDR2 YYEEEE. The CDR3 DNA sequence: TGTGCCAGCAGCTTGAGGGAGTATGGCTACACCTTC. Translating gives CASSLREYGYTF. The complete variable domain, with remaining parts taken from reference TRBV5-6 and TRBJ1-2, reads DAGVTQSPTHLIKTRGQQVTLRCSPKSGHDTVSWYQQALGQGPQFIFQYYEEEERQRGNFPDRFSGHQFPNYSSELNVNALLLGDSALYLCASSLREYGYTFGSGTRLTVV.

The chain's CDR3 is CAWSVPRNTEAFF. In nucleotides, the CDR3 is TGTGCCTGGAGTGTACCAAGGAACACTGAAGCTTTCTTT. The chain is built from TRBV30 and TRBJ1-1, with unresolved D. V gave up 0 bases and J gave up 1 base, with 6 bases separating them. The CDR3 is 13 residues long. Germline loops: CDR1 GTSNPN, CDR2 SVGIG (reference sequence).

This chain joins TRBV23-1 and TRBJ2-7; D not resolved. TRBV23-1 is marked as an open reading frame, function uncertain. V lost 0 bases and J 2 bases, leaving 11 bases between the germline ends. The length of the CDR3 is 15 residues. This CDR3 reads CASSQSPTVPYEQYF. CDR3 bases: TGCGCCAGCAGTCAATCCCCAACAGTCCCCTACGAGCAGTACTTC.

This clone was observed a few times. The chain carries TRBV5-1 and TRBJ2-5; the D is unclear. In germline, CDR1 is SGHRS, CDR2 YFSETQ. The CDR3 extends over 14 amino acids. Trimming cost V 5 bases and J 0 bases, with 11 bases left between them. CDR3 DNA sequence: TGCGCCAGCAGAGTTGGACGGAACCAAGAGACCCAGTACTTC. Amino acid sequence: CASRVGRNQETQYF.

Comments on this clone: At the DNA level, this CDR3 is encoded by other sequences in the same sample as well. The V call is TRBV20-1, the J call TRBJ2-5; D gene unclear. This CDR3 has 10 residues. The V and J ends lost 3 bases and 5 bases respectively, with 4 bases between them. Germline V lookup: CDR1 DFQATT, CDR2 SNEGSKA (reference sequence). This chain's CDR3 is CSARGETQYF. The CDR3 DNA is TGCAGTGCTAGGGGGGAGACCCAGTACTTC.

This clone has only a few counts. Here the CDR3 reads CASSLESTNNSPLHF. The CDR3 DNA reads as TGCGCCAGCAGCTTGGAGTCGACAAACAATTCACCCCTCCACTTT. The rearrangement links TRBV5-1 to TRBJ1-6; D is ambiguous. The ends were cut back, 0 bases at V and 7 bases at J, with 11 bases in the middle. From germline, CDR1 is SGHRS and CDR2 YFSETQ. The CDR3 has 15 amino acids.

This clone was seen more than once but under ten times. V usage is TRBV29-1 and J usage is TRBJ2-4, with D perhaps TRBD1 or TRBD2 (5 bases each). The germline V gene has CDR1 SQVTM and CDR2 ANQGSEA. The CDR3 is made up of 13 amino acids. V lost 1 base, J lost 6 bases, and 10 bases lay in between. CDR3 DNA sequence: TGCAGCGTTGAAGCCGGGGACCGAAACATTCAGTACTTC. This encodes CSVEAGDRNIQYF.

V is TRBV4-2 and J is TRBJ2-3; 7 bases match TRBD1. This CDR3 has 17 amino acids. Unmatched junction bases numbered 9, after V lost 2 bases and J lost 1 base. Germline lookup yields CDR1 LGHNA and CDR2 YNFKEQ. The CDR3 is CASSQSTGAAGTDTQYF. Written as DNA, the CDR3 is TGTGCCAGCAGCCAATCTACAGGGGCCGCAGGCACAGATACGCAGTATTTT.

This clone was detected only a few times. The chain is built from TRBV7-3 and TRBJ1-1; D unresolved. Germline V gene data show CDR1 as SGHTA and CDR2 as FQGTGA. Trimming shortened V by 1 base and J by 0 bases, and 12 bases separated the two germline ends. There are 16 residues in the CDR3. CDR3 amino acids: CASSLKAERMNTEAFF. The CDR3 DNA follows: TGTGCCAGCAGCTTAAAGGCGGAACGCATGAACACTGAAGCTTTCTTT.

The chain links TRBV20-1 to TRBJ1-2; D call uncertain. The V end lost 2 bases, the J end lost 6 bases, and 7 bases lay between the germline ends. Germline CDR1 is DFQATT and CDR2 is SNEGSKA (reference sequence). The CDR3 covers 11 residues. The DNA for the CDR3 is TGCAGTGCTAGATCGGGGAATGGCTACACCTTC. Translation gives CSARSGNGYTF.

The V gene is TRBV7-2, the J gene TRBJ1-2, with D hard to call. V shed 4 bases and J shed 5 bases, with 8 bases lying between them. Germline assignment: CDR1 SGHTA and CDR2 FQGNSA. The CDR3 extends over 12 amino acids. The CDR3 DNA reads as TGTGCCAGCAGCTCCCAGGTGTATGGCTACACCTTC. Translating gives CASSSQVYGYTF.

This clone was counted a few times. The chain has TRBV30 and TRBJ1-5; 9 positions agree with TRBD1. This CDR3 has 15 amino acids. Per germline, CDR1 GTSNPN and CDR2 SVGIG (reference sequence). V trimming: 0 bases; J trimming: 6 bases; junction bases outside the gene matches: 6. DNA for the CDR3: TGTGCCTGGAGTGTACGGGACAGGGCGGCTCAGCCCCAGCATTTT. It specifies CAWSVRDRAAQPQHF.

This chain joins TRBV29-1 and TRBJ1-1; the D gene is possibly TRBD1 (6 bases). Per the germline V gene, CDR1 is SQVTM and CDR2 is ANQGSEA. V lost 7 bases to trimming and J lost 4 bases, with 10 bases between them. The CDR3 contains 11 residues. The CDR3 loop reads CSGKGGTEAFF. The CDR3 region has the DNA TGCAGCGGGAAAGGGGGCACTGAAGCTTTCTTT.

This chain uses TRBV6-1 with TRBJ2-1; no definite D call. The length of the CDR3 is 14 residues. Germline V gene data show CDR1 as MNHNS and CDR2 as SASEGT. Trimming left V 0 bases short and J 0 bases short, with 3 bases between. In nucleotides, the CDR3 is TGTGCCAGCAGTGAAGCAAGCTCCTACAATGAGCAGTTCTTC. Its protein product is CASSEASSYNEQFF.

This clone was seen a few times. This chain uses TRBV29-1 with TRBJ2-1, with 9 bases aligning to TRBD1. CDR1 and CDR2 (germline): SQVTM, ANQGSEA. This CDR3 spans 17 amino acids. With V trimmed by 1 base and J by 7 bases, 14 bases remained unmatched. The CDR3 protein is CSVEGTGQGNGGNEQFF. The CDR3 DNA reads as TGCAGCGTTGAAGGAACGGGACAGGGTAACGGAGGGAATGAGCAGTTCTTC.

This chain joins TRBV6-1 and TRBJ2-4, with 7 bases that match TRBD1. CDR3 length: 14 residues. Germline trimming cut 4 bases from V and 4 bases from J; bases unmatched to any gene: 4. The germline V gene has CDR1 MNHNS and CDR2 SASEGT. CDR3 sequence reads: CASSVWDRKNIQYF. CDR3 DNA: TGTGCCAGCAGTGTCTGGGACAGAAAAAACATTCAGTACTTC.

In the case of this clone: The sample carries other DNA sequences with the same CDR3. J is TRBJ2-2 and V is TRBV2; no firm D call. There are 12 residues in the CDR3. Germline V CDR1 and CDR2: SNHLY, FYNNEI. The V and J ends lost 6 bases and 3 bases respectively, with 5 bases between them. The CDR3 nucleotides are TGTGCCAGCAGGGGGTACACCGGGGAGCTGTTTTTT. Its protein is CASRGYTGELFF.

V usage is TRBV27 and J usage is TRBJ2-7; D is possibly TRBD2 (5 bases). The CDR3 spans 14 residues. Germline assignment: CDR1 MNHEY and CDR2 SMNVEV (reference sequence). With 5 bases removed from V and 6 bases from J, the gap between germline ends came to 17 bases. CDR3 sequence: CASSRWIEGSEQYF. The CDR3, as DNA: TGTGCCAGCAGTCGCTGGATCGAGGGTAGCGAGCAGTACTTC.

This clone was seen only a few times. The chain carries TRBV29-1 and TRBJ2-5; no clear D. The CDR3 has 11 residues. Germline CDR1 SQVTM, CDR2 ANQGSEA. The CDR3: CTGREEETQYF. CDR3 coding DNA: TGCACTGGCAGAGAAGAAGAGACCCAGTACTTC.

The rearrangement links TRBV29-1 to TRBJ2-1; D may be TRBD2 (5 bases). The CDR3 extends over 14 amino acids. Per germline, CDR1 SQVTM and CDR2 ANQGSEA. Trimming took 2 bases from V and 10 from J, leaving 18 bases between them. The DNA of the CDR3 is TGCAGCGTTGAAAAAGCGAGCGGCGCTTTGGAGCAGTTCTTC. As protein: CSVEKASGALEQFF.

The chain links TRBV9 to TRBJ2-7, with 8 bases lining up with TRBD1. This CDR3 has 13 amino acids. The trim removed 2 bases at V and 6 bases at J, leaving 4 bases unmatched. Germline lookup yields CDR1 SGDLS and CDR2 YYNGEE. This CDR3 reads CASSVLQGGEQYF. The CDR3 DNA reads as TGTGCCAGCAGCGTGTTACAGGGGGGCGAGCAGTACTTC.

In this sample, this clone turned up a few times. The chain combines TRBV18 with TRBJ1-2; D may be TRBD1 (5 bases). Germline lookup yields CDR1 KGHSH and CDR2 LQKENI. This CDR3 comprises 15 residues. V was cut by 6 bases and J by 7 bases, with 21 bases left in between. CDR3 region: CASSPEDGTAFGYTF. The CDR3 DNA reads as TGTGCCAGCTCGCCGGAGGATGGGACGGCCTTTGGCTACACCTTC.

The genes are TRBV7-2 and TRBJ2-5; 10 positions match TRBD2. In germline, CDR1 is SGHTA, CDR2 FQGNSA. This CDR3 has 15 amino acids. J gave up 2 bases and V 5 bases, and 5 bases lay outside the gene matches. CDR3: CASSRGLAIQETQYF. The DNA for the CDR3 is TGTGCCAGCAGCCGGGGACTAGCGATACAAGAGACCCAGTACTTC.

This clone was picked up a small number of times. This sequence joins TRBV7-9 and TRBJ2-5; D is possibly TRBD1 or TRBD2 (5 bases each). V lost 1 base to trimming and J lost 5 bases, with 11 bases between them. Germline V lookup: CDR1 SEHNR, CDR2 FQNEAQ (reference sequence). This CDR3 spans 14 amino acids. The CDR3 DNA reads TGTGCCAGCAGCTTAGTCCCGGGGACGGAGACCCAGTACTTC. This sequence encodes CASSLVPGTETQYF.

The CDR3 nucleotides read TGTGCCTGGAGTGTACTCGGGGGGCAGGATGAGCAGTTCTTC. It yields the protein CAWSVLGGQDEQFF. This chain uses TRBV30 with TRBJ2-1; maybe TRBD2 (7 bases). Trimming left V 0 bases short and J 8 bases short, with 14 bases between. CDR1 is GTSNPN and CDR2 is SVGIG in the germline V gene (reference sequence). The CDR3 runs 14 residues. The full variable domain, in which reference TRBV30 and TRBJ2-1 provide the parts outside the CDR3, is SQTIHQWPATLVQPVGSPLSLECTVEGTSNPNLYWYRQAAGRGLQLLFYSVGIGQISSEVPQNLSASRPQDRQFILSSKKLLLSDSGFYLCAWSVLGGQDEQFFGPGTRLTVL.

This chain links TRBV30 with TRBJ1-6; tentatively, D is TRBD1 (5 bases). The V and J ends lost 2 bases and 7 bases respectively, with 18 bases between them. The CDR3 length is 16 residues. The germline V gene encodes CDR1 GTSNPN and CDR2 SVGIG (reference sequence). CDR3 amino acids: CAWSTPRDGGNSPLHF. In nucleotides, the CDR3 is TGTGCCTGGAGTACCCCCAGAGACGGGGGGAATTCACCCCTCCACTTT.

The chain has TRBV5-1 and TRBJ1-1, with 10 bases identical to TRBD1. CDR3 size: 15 residues. Germline V gives CDR1 SGHRS, CDR2 YFSETQ. V was clipped by 4 bases and J by 0 bases; unmatched bases: 3. CDR3 coding DNA: TGCGCCAGCAGCGGGACAGGGGATATGAACACTGAAGCTTTCTTT. This encodes CASSGTGDMNTEAFF.